One sample yielded the 11 T cell receptor beta chains listed below, sequenced in a study of T cell responses to AZD1222 COVID-19 vaccine. The protocol was immunoSEQ multiplex PCR, while the TCRdb copy is restricted to in-frame clones and leaves out a portion. The sample carries 150,000 or so clones, approximately 89% recorded once. The specimen comprised peripheral blood, sampled on day 0 of AZD1222 vaccination. The receptor source for this set is an adult in good health.

V is TRBV15 and J is TRBJ2-1, with 13 bases matching TRBD2. This CDR3 spans 16 amino acids. The V gene's germline CDR1 is LNHNV and CDR2 YYDKDF (reference sequence). J gave up 9 bases and V 0 bases, and 5 bases lay outside the gene matches. The CDR3: CATSRDPGLAGTEQFF. In DNA form, the CDR3 reads TGTGCCACCAGCAGAGATCCGGGACTAGCGGGAACTGAGCAGTTCTTC. Together with reference TRBV15 and TRBJ2-1, the CDR3 gives the full variable domain: DAMVIQNPRYQVTQFGKPVTLSCSQTLNHNVMYWYQQKSSQAPKLLFHYYDKDFNNEADTPDNFQSRRPNTSFCFLDIRSPGLGDTAMYLCATSRDPGLAGTEQFFGPGTRLTVL.

V is TRBV5-4 and J is TRBJ2-5, with D unclear. The CDR3 consists of 14 residues. CDR1 and CDR2 (germline): SGHNT, YYREEE (reference sequence). The V end was cut by 1 base, the J end by 2 bases, with 9 bases between. The CDR3 loop reads CASSLPGFQETQYF. CDR3 coding DNA: TGTGCCAGCAGCTTGCCGGGCTTTCAAGAGACCCAGTACTTC.

This chain connects TRBV20-1 to TRBJ2-1; TRBD2 might be the D (5 bases). With 3 bases removed from V and 3 bases from J, the gap between germline ends came to 9 bases. Germline assignment: CDR1 DFQATT and CDR2 SNEGSKA (reference sequence). CDR3 length: 13 residues. The CDR3 protein is CSASRTYYNEQFF. CDR3 in DNA: TGCAGTGCTAGTCGGACTTACTACAATGAGCAGTTCTTC.

The rearrangement links TRBV6-6 to TRBJ1-3; D is ambiguous. The CDR3 sequence is 16 residues long. Germline-derived CDR1 and CDR2 are MNHNY and SVGAGI (reference sequence). Trimming took off 6 bases at V and 0 bases at J, with 15 bases between the two ends. CDR3 in DNA: TGTGCCAGCAGCTCCTCGGACCCAATCTCTGGAAACACCATATATTTT. It translates to CASSSSDPISGNTIYF.

The chain carries TRBV5-6 and TRBJ2-3; D may correspond to TRBD1 or TRBD2 (5 bases each). Trimming stripped 4 bases from V and 2 bases from J, with 17 bases between. CDR1 is SGHDT, CDR2 YYEEEE, per germline. The length of the CDR3 is 16 residues. As DNA, the CDR3 is TGTGCCAGCAGCCTATACGGGGACCGGCTCACAGATACGCAGTATTTT. It yields the protein CASSLYGDRLTDTQYF.

The chain combines TRBV30 with TRBJ1-6, with D uncertain. CDR1 is GTSNPN, CDR2 SVGIG, per germline (reference sequence). With 7 bases removed from V and 1 base from J, the gap between germline ends came to 11 bases. CDR3 length: 14 amino acids. CDR3 bases: TGTGCCTTACAATTTACGTCCTATAATTCACCCCTCCACTTT. This codes for CALQFTSYNSPLHF.

This clone was found once. The genes are TRBV3-1 (or the pseudogene TRBV3-2) and TRBJ2-1; 7 nucleotides match TRBD2. This CDR3 contains 13 residues. J was trimmed by 7 bases and V by 6 bases; bases with no gene match: 6. Germline lookup yields CDR1 LGHDT and CDR2 YNNKEL (reference sequence). This CDR3 reads CASSFGRPNEQFF. The CDR3 DNA is TGTGCCAGCAGTTTCGGGAGGCCGAATGAGCAGTTCTTC.

The chain is built from TRBV30 and TRBJ1-3; perhaps TRBD1 as D (5 bases). Germline CDR1 reads GTSNPN; CDR2 reads SVGIG (reference sequence). The V and J ends lost 4 bases and 5 bases respectively, with 12 bases between them. This CDR3 comprises 13 residues. CDR3 nucleotides: TGTGCCTGGATGGGGAAGGGGAGAAACACCATATATTTT. This gives the protein CAWMGKGRNTIYF.

The chain carries TRBV3-1 (or the pseudogene TRBV3-2) and TRBJ2-7, with TRBD2 matching 7 bases. The CDR3 consists of 15 residues. Germline V lookup: CDR1 LGHDT, CDR2 YNNKEL (reference sequence). Losses at the gene ends were 4 bases for V and 0 bases for J; bases not matched to a gene: 6. CDR3 in amino acids: CASSPKSGVSYEQYF. The CDR3 DNA reads TGTGCCAGCAGCCCAAAAAGCGGGGTCTCCTACGAGCAGTACTTC.

This chain uses TRBV3-1 (or the pseudogene TRBV3-2) with TRBJ1-2, with TRBD1 identical over 12 bases. The length of the CDR3 is 15 residues. The V gene's germline CDR1 is LGHDT and CDR2 YNNKEL (reference sequence). V shed 2 bases, J shed 8 bases, and the junction held 6 bases outside the gene matches. This chain's CDR3 is CASSQLGQGAGGYTF. The CDR3 DNA reads as TGTGCCAGCAGCCAACTGGGACAGGGGGCTGGGGGCTACACCTTC.

This clone was counted between two and nine times. The chain recombines TRBV6-5 with TRBJ2-7; D is perhaps TRBD2 (5 bases). The germline V gene encodes CDR1 MNHEY and CDR2 SVGAGI. This CDR3 region has 14 residues. V shed 6 bases and J shed 7 bases, with 19 bases lying between them. The CDR3 protein is CASSLTSVAGEQYF. CDR3 sequence (DNA): TGTGCCAGCAGCTTAACTAGTGTCGCTGGTGAGCAGTACTTC.